The rows below give T cell receptor beta chains drawn from one sample of a study of cytomegalovirus exposure and HLA in healthy donors. Method: immunoSEQ multiplex PCR; TCRdb's copy keeps in-frame clones and lacks some. The table lists about 150,000 clones, over 75% of them singletons. The specimen was PBMCs. Receptor source: a male donor in good health and CMV-seronegative. The CDR3 runs from the conserved cysteine through the conserved F or W. The order of the fields is clone size, CDR3 length, J gene, D gene, V gene, CDR3 DNA, CDR3 protein. The D gene is left open where the match is weak. The size field is filled for only some rows; it gives once, few, many or a size class.

clone size: once
CDR3 length: 16
J gene: TRBJ2-7
D gene: -
V gene: TRBV5-6
CDR3 DNA: TGTGCCAGCAGCTTGGGTCAGGGGTTCGGGGCCTACGAGCAGTACTTC
CDR3 protein: CASSLGQGFGAYEQYF

clone size: -
CDR3 length: 13
J gene: TRBJ1-2
D gene: TRBD1
V gene: TRBV7-2
CDR3 DNA: TGTGCCAGCAGTCCTCAGGGGGCGGTTGGCTACACCTTC
CDR3 protein: CASSPQGAVGYTF

clone size: -
CDR3 length: 16
J gene: TRBJ2-1
D gene: -
V gene: TRBV30
CDR3 DNA: TGTGCCTGGAGTGTACGGTCCAGGGGTCCCCGCAATGAGCAGTTCTTC
CDR3 protein: CAWSVRSRGPRNEQFF

clone size: -
CDR3 length: 15
J gene: TRBJ1-1
D gene: -
V gene: TRBV2
CDR3 DNA: TGTGCCAGCAGTGAAGCACTGGCGGGGAACACTGAAGCTTTCTTT
CDR3 protein: CASSEALAGNTEAFF

clone size: -
CDR3 length: 14
J gene: TRBJ1-2
D gene: -
V gene: TRBV28
CDR3 DNA: TGTGCCAGCAGTTTATTTCGGACTCCGGGGGGCTACACCTTC
CDR3 protein: CASSLFRTPGGYTF

clone size: -
CDR3 length: 13
J gene: TRBJ1-1
D gene: -
V gene: TRBV7-9
CDR3 DNA: TGTGCCAGCAGCACGACAGTCAACACTGAAGCTTTCTTT
CDR3 protein: CASSTTVNTEAFF

clone size: -
CDR3 length: 13
J gene: TRBJ2-7
D gene: TRBD1
V gene: TRBV6-5
CDR3 DNA: TGTGCCAGTCGTCCGGGACAGTTCTACGAGCAGTACTTC
CDR3 protein: CASRPGQFYEQYF

clone size: -
CDR3 length: 12
J gene: TRBJ2-7
D gene: -
V gene: TRBV7-6
CDR3 DNA: TGTGCCAGCACCCCCATGACTGGCGAGCAGTACTTC
CDR3 protein: CASTPMTGEQYF

clone size: -
CDR3 length: 14
J gene: TRBJ2-3
D gene: TRBD2
V gene: TRBV7-3
CDR3 DNA: TGCGACCCGGGACTAGCGGGAGTGGCAGATACGCAGTATTTT
CDR3 protein: CDPGLAGVADTQYF

clone size: -
CDR3 length: 14
J gene: TRBJ1-2
D gene: TRBD1
V gene: TRBV6-1
CDR3 DNA: TGTGCCAGCAGTGAAAGGCCAGGGGGCTATGGCTACACCTTC
CDR3 protein: CASSERPGGYGYTF

clone size: -
CDR3 length: 11
J gene: TRBJ1-1
D gene: -
V gene: TRBV29-1
CDR3 DNA: TGCAGCGTCCTGGCGAACACTGAAGCTTTCTTT
CDR3 protein: CSVLANTEAFF

clone size: once
CDR3 length: 19
J gene: TRBJ1-5
D gene: -
V gene: TRBV21-1
CDR3 DNA: TGTGCCAGCCCGCGACAGGGCCGGGGCGAAAGGGTCCGATCAGGCTTCCAGCATTTT
CDR3 protein: CASPRQGRGERVRSGFQHF

clone size: -
CDR3 length: 18
J gene: TRBJ1-1
D gene: TRBD1
V gene: TRBV18
CDR3 DNA: TGTGCCAGCTCACCAACACTAGGGGGCACGGTGAGGGGCACTGAAGCTTTCTTT
CDR3 protein: CASSPTLGGTVRGTEAFF

clone size: -
CDR3 length: 15
J gene: TRBJ2-7
D gene: -
V gene: TRBV11-2
CDR3 DNA: TGTGCCAGCAGCTCCCGAGGGCTAGGTTGGAACGAGCAGTACTTC
CDR3 protein: CASSSRGLGWNEQYF

clone size: -
CDR3 length: 14
J gene: TRBJ1-1
D gene: -
V gene: TRBV4-1
CDR3 DNA: TGCGCCAGCGGTGAACGACAGGCCGCGGGTGAAGCTTTCTTT
CDR3 protein: CASGERQAAGEAFF

clone size: -
CDR3 length: 14
J gene: TRBJ2-7
D gene: TRBD1
V gene: TRBV5-6
CDR3 DNA: TGTGCCAGCAGCAGGGACAGGGGGTTCTACGAGCAGTACTTC
CDR3 protein: CASSRDRGFYEQYF

clone size: -
CDR3 length: 16
J gene: TRBJ1-2
D gene: -
V gene: TRBV19
CDR3 DNA: TGTGCCAGTAGTAAGGACAGTTTTTCAGCTAACTATGGCTACACCTTC
CDR3 protein: CASSKDSFSANYGYTF

clone size: -
CDR3 length: 17
J gene: TRBJ2-3
D gene: -
V gene: TRBV30
CDR3 DNA: TGTGCCTGGAGTCCCGAGCGTAGAGTGAGCGTTACAGATACGCAGTATTTT
CDR3 protein: CAWSPERRVSVTDTQYF

clone size: -
CDR3 length: 17
J gene: TRBJ1-2
D gene: -
V gene: TRBV27
CDR3 DNA: TGTGCCAGCAGTTTACGTTCGCGGGGCCGGTCTAACTATGGCTACACCTTC
CDR3 protein: CASSLRSRGRSNYGYTF

clone size: -
CDR3 length: 12
J gene: TRBJ1-1
D gene: -
V gene: TRBV6-5
CDR3 DNA: TGTGCCAGCAGTTACGGGGCAGTTGAAGCTTTCTTT
CDR3 protein: CASSYGAVEAFF

clone size: few
CDR3 length: 15
J gene: TRBJ2-3
D gene: TRBD1
V gene: TRBV5-4
CDR3 DNA: TGTGCCAGCAGGGTCGGGACAGGGGGCTTAGATACGCAGTATTTT
CDR3 protein: CASRVGTGGLDTQYF

clone size: once
CDR3 length: 13
J gene: TRBJ1-1
D gene: -
V gene: TRBV30
CDR3 DNA: TGTGCCTGGAGCCCGGACAGGAACACTGAAGCTTTCTTT
CDR3 protein: CAWSPDRNTEAFF

clone size: -
CDR3 length: 15
J gene: TRBJ1-6
D gene: TRBD1
V gene: TRBV6-5
CDR3 DNA: TGTGCCAGCAGCCCTGAGGGACAGGGTAATTCACCCCTCCACTTT
CDR3 protein: CASSPEGQGNSPLHF

clone size: -
CDR3 length: 15
J gene: TRBJ1-1
D gene: TRBD1
V gene: TRBV7-9
CDR3 DNA: TGTGCCAGCAGCGCGAGGGCAGGGGGGAGAACTGAAGCTTTCTTT
CDR3 protein: CASSARAGGRTEAFF

clone size: -
CDR3 length: 14
J gene: TRBJ1-1
D gene: -
V gene: TRBV7-9
CDR3 DNA: TGTTCCAGCAGCCGGACGGGAGCGGACACTGAAGCTTTCTTT
CDR3 protein: CSSSRTGADTEAFF

clone size: -
CDR3 length: 15
J gene: TRBJ1-2
D gene: -
V gene: TRBV18
CDR3 DNA: TGTGCCAGCTCACCACAAGCAGGCCCGAGCTATGGCTACACCTTC
CDR3 protein: CASSPQAGPSYGYTF

clone size: -
CDR3 length: 14
J gene: TRBJ2-1
D gene: -
V gene: TRBV27
CDR3 DNA: TGTGCCAGCAGTTTCACAGAACAGGGCTATGAGCAGTTCTTC
CDR3 protein: CASSFTEQGYEQFF

clone size: -
CDR3 length: 18
J gene: TRBJ2-1
D gene: TRBD2
V gene: TRBV2
CDR3 DNA: TGTGCCAGCAGTGAAGGGGTGGGACTAGATTACACTAACAATGAGCAGTTCTTC
CDR3 protein: CASSEGVGLDYTNNEQFF

clone size: -
CDR3 length: 15
J gene: TRBJ2-3
D gene: TRBD1
V gene: TRBV14
CDR3 DNA: TGTGCCAGCAGCCAGTCGACAGGGAATCGAGATACGCAGTATTTT
CDR3 protein: CASSQSTGNRDTQYF

clone size: -
CDR3 length: 14
J gene: TRBJ2-1
D gene: -
V gene: TRBV12-5
CDR3 DNA: TGTGCTAGCTGGCTGTCTCTCCCCTACAATGAGCAGTTCTTC
CDR3 protein: CASWLSLPYNEQFF

clone size: few
CDR3 length: 13
J gene: TRBJ2-5
D gene: -
V gene: TRBV27
CDR3 DNA: TGTGCCAGCACTAACACAGGGAGACAGACCCAGTACTTC
CDR3 protein: CASTNTGRQTQYF

clone size: -
CDR3 length: 13
J gene: TRBJ1-2
D gene: -
V gene: TRBV5-1
CDR3 DNA: TGCGCCAGCACCTCTGACGGGATGAGGGGCTACACCTTC
CDR3 protein: CASTSDGMRGYTF

clone size: -
CDR3 length: 12
J gene: TRBJ2-7
D gene: -
V gene: TRBV5-6
CDR3 DNA: TGTGCCAGCAGCACGTCGGGTTACGAGCAGTACTTC
CDR3 protein: CASSTSGYEQYF

clone size: -
CDR3 length: 14
J gene: TRBJ1-1
D gene: -
V gene: TRBV14
CDR3 DNA: TGTGCCAGCAGCCAAGAACCAGTATACACTGAAGCTTTCTTT
CDR3 protein: CASSQEPVYTEAFF

clone size: once
CDR3 length: 14
J gene: TRBJ2-7
D gene: TRBD2
V gene: TRBV18
CDR3 DNA: TGTGCCAGCTCACCTAGGACTAGCGACGGGGAGCAGTACTTC
CDR3 protein: CASSPRTSDGEQYF

clone size: -
CDR3 length: 15
J gene: TRBJ1-4
D gene: -
V gene: TRBV9
CDR3 DNA: TGTGCCAGCAGCTCGGACACTGCAACTAATGAAAAACTGTTTTTT
CDR3 protein: CASSSDTATNEKLFF

clone size: -
CDR3 length: 13
J gene: TRBJ2-7
D gene: -
V gene: TRBV4-3
CDR3 DNA: TGCGCCAGCAGCCATGCAACATCCTACGAGCAGTACTTC
CDR3 protein: CASSHATSYEQYF

clone size: -
CDR3 length: 14
J gene: TRBJ1-5
D gene: -
V gene: TRBV7-2
CDR3 DNA: TGTGCCAGCAACTGGGGGGGGAGCAATCAGCCCCAGCATTTT
CDR3 protein: CASNWGGSNQPQHF

clone size: -
CDR3 length: 16
J gene: TRBJ1-2
D gene: TRBD1
V gene: TRBV4-1
CDR3 DNA: TGCGCCAGCAGCCAAGGGGCAGGGGGCTCCAACTATGGCTACACCTTC
CDR3 protein: CASSQGAGGSNYGYTF

clone size: -
CDR3 length: 17
J gene: TRBJ2-3
D gene: TRBD1
V gene: TRBV7-9
CDR3 DNA: TGTGCCAGCAGCTCGTCCCCGGGACAGACCAGCACAGATACGCAGTATTTT
CDR3 protein: CASSSSPGQTSTDTQYF

clone size: -
CDR3 length: 14
J gene: TRBJ2-7
D gene: -
V gene: TRBV6-6
CDR3 DNA: TGTGCCAGCAGTTGGAGCCCAATGGACTACGAGCAGTACTTC
CDR3 protein: CASSWSPMDYEQYF

clone size: -
CDR3 length: 14
J gene: TRBJ1-2
D gene: TRBD1
V gene: TRBV6-5
CDR3 DNA: TGTGCCAGCAGTTGGGACAGGGCTAACTATGGCTACACCTTC
CDR3 protein: CASSWDRANYGYTF

clone size: -
CDR3 length: 13
J gene: TRBJ1-1
D gene: -
V gene: TRBV18
CDR3 DNA: TGTGCCAGCTCACCTCGACGGGACACTGAAGCTTTCTTT
CDR3 protein: CASSPRRDTEAFF

clone size: -
CDR3 length: 14
J gene: TRBJ2-7
D gene: -
V gene: TRBV27
CDR3 DNA: TGTGCCAGCAGTTTGACAGGTGGTAGGTACGAGCAGTACTTC
CDR3 protein: CASSLTGGRYEQYF

clone size: few
CDR3 length: 14
J gene: TRBJ1-2
D gene: -
V gene: TRBV4-1
CDR3 DNA: TGCGCCAGCAGCCTAGGACAGCGGAGTCTGGGCTACACCTTC
CDR3 protein: CASSLGQRSLGYTF

clone size: -
CDR3 length: 11
J gene: TRBJ2-7
D gene: -
V gene: TRBV30
CDR3 DNA: TGTGCCTGGAGTGTATCGAGAGAGCAGTACTTC
CDR3 protein: CAWSVSREQYF